This TCR beta chain derives from a study of cytomegalovirus exposure and HLA in healthy donors. Points on this clone: Antigen specificity is unknown.

General observations from the study: CMV antigen specificity of a few CMV-associated chains was confirmed in vitro. Using the classifier, cytomegalovirus status was reportedly diagnosed with high specificity and sensitivity. The analysis excluded some indistinguishable V segments, including TRBV6-2 and TRBV6-3.

CDR1 and CDR2 (germline): SGDLS, YYNGEE. With 1 base clipped from V and 7 bases from J, the junction kept 9 bases outside the gene matches. The CDR3 totals 16 residues. PCR used 60 Vbeta primers and 13 Jbeta primers. TCRdb keeps only in-frame clones here, not all; method: immunoSEQ multiplex PCR. The sample carries 310,000 or so clones, roughly 90% recorded once. The J gene is TRBJ2-1, the V gene TRBV9; 9 nucleotides match TRBD1. The clonotype was recovered from a woman aged 18-29 years in good health and CMV-seronegative. The specimen sequenced was PBMCs. The CDR3 region is CASSVNPGQGWNEQFF. The DNA of the CDR3 is TGTGCCAGCAGCGTAAATCCGGGACAGGGTTGGAATGAGCAGTTCTTC.